Each of the 16 T cell receptor beta chains below was sequenced from the same sample in a study of blood T cell repertoires in COVID-19. Method: immunoSEQ multiplex PCR; TCRdb's copy keeps in-frame clones and lacks some. The profile shows about 47,000 clones, roughly 80% of them singletons. The sequenced material came from peripheral blood. The origin of the receptors is a man aged 55 to 70 with active COVID-19.

In its sample, this clone was seen a few times. The rearrangement joins TRBV28 to TRBJ2-7, with a possible D match to TRBD2 (5 bases). The CDR3 sequence is 13 residues long. Trimming took 6 bases from V and 6 from J, leaving 15 bases between them. Per germline, CDR1 MDHEN and CDR2 SYDVKM. The CDR3 nucleotides are TGTGCCAGCAGGCCCCACGGTCGGGGCGAGCAGTACTTC. Translated, it gives CASRPHGRGEQYF.

Written as DNA, the CDR3 is TGCGCCAGCAGCTTAGACGCTTCGGGGGGGTATGGCTACACCTTC. The encoded protein is CASSLDASGGYGYTF. V and J are TRBV5-1 and TRBJ1-2; D may be TRBD1 (5 bases). The V gene's germline CDR1 is SGHRS and CDR2 YFSETQ. The ends were cut back, 2 bases at V and 5 bases at J, with 16 bases in the middle. The CDR3 is made up of 15 amino acids.

The chain employs TRBV5-1 and TRBJ2-5, with 8 bases aligning to TRBD2. The ends lost 0 bases at V and 3 bases at J; junction bases unmatched: 7. Germline values: CDR1 SGHRS, CDR2 YFSETQ. The CDR3 loop spans 16 amino acids. CDR3 residues: CASSLGAGVGEETQYF. The CDR3 DNA sequence: TGCGCCAGCAGCTTGGGAGCGGGAGTAGGGGAAGAGACCCAGTACTTC.

The V and J genes are TRBV24-1 and TRBJ1-1, with D possibly being TRBD1 (6 bases). Looked up from germline, CDR1 is KGHDR and CDR2 is SFDVKD. The CDR3 runs to 14 residues. V dropped 5 bases and J dropped 1 base, with 10 bases sitting between them. CDR3 nucleotides: TGTGCCACCAGTGGTCGACAGGAGAACACTGAAGCTTTCTTT. Amino acids: CATSGRQENTEAFF.

This chain joins TRBV5-1 and TRBJ1-5, with a weak D call TRBD1 (5 bases). The germline CDR1 and CDR2 sequences are SGHRS and YFSETQ. The CDR3 runs 15 residues. V was shortened by 4 bases and J by 3 bases, with 14 bases between the two germline ends. CDR3 sequence (DNA): TGCGCCAGCAGCCCTGTAGGGGAATCCAATCAGCCCCAGCATTTT. This gives the protein CASSPVGESNQPQHF.

The chain is built from TRBV6-4 and TRBJ2-3, with TRBD2 matching over 7 bases. The trim removed 2 bases at V and 0 bases at J, leaving 23 bases unmatched. In germline, CDR1 is MRHNA, CDR2 SNTAGT. The CDR3 sequence is 22 residues long. The CDR3 DNA follows: TGTGCCAGCAGTGACCCCGACCTTGAGCGGGGCGGATTGACGCCTAGCACAGATACGCAGTATTTT. Amino acid sequence: CASSDPDLERGGLTPSTDTQYF.

The chain is built from TRBV29-1 and TRBJ1-2; TRBD1 agrees at 8 bases. The length of the CDR3 is 14 residues. The V gene end was trimmed by 7 bases and the J gene end by 2 bases; junction bases not matched to a gene: 9. The germline V gene encodes CDR1 SQVTM and CDR2 ANQGSEA. CDR3 in DNA: TGCAGCGCTGAGGACAGGGATTTAAACTATGGCTACACCTTC. Translation gives CSAEDRDLNYGYTF.

This chain links TRBV19 with TRBJ2-5, with no clear D. Germline V CDR1 and CDR2: LNHDA, SQIVND (reference sequence). Trimming left V 3 bases short and J 2 bases short, with 7 bases between. The CDR3 length is 13 residues. This CDR3 is CASSIGQQETQYF. CDR3 DNA sequence: TGTGCCAGTAGTATTGGGCAGCAAGAGACCCAGTACTTC.

The chain has TRBV25-1 and TRBJ1-1, with no clear D. The CDR3 loop spans 16 amino acids. Germline CDR1 MGHDK, CDR2 SYGVNS. V was cut by 4 bases and J by 5 bases, with 20 bases left in between. CDR3 amino acids: CASSALGRPEVTEAFF. CDR3 in DNA: TGTGCCAGCAGTGCCTTAGGGAGGCCCGAGGTTACTGAAGCTTTCTTT.

This clone was detected a few times. This chain connects TRBV18 to TRBJ2-1, with TRBD2 as a possible D gene (5 bases). CDR3 length: 12 amino acids. V lost 4 bases to trimming and J lost 12 bases, with 13 bases between them. Germline V gene sequence: CDR1 KGHSH, CDR2 LQKENI. The CDR3 nucleotides are TGTGCCAGCTCACGGCCCGCGGGCTTGCAGTTCTTC. It encodes CASSRPAGLQFF.

In its sample, this clone was seen once. This chain uses TRBV20-1 with TRBJ2-7; possible D gene TRBD2, 5 bases. Germline CDR1 and CDR2: DFQATT and SNEGSKA (reference sequence). This CDR3 is built from 11 residues. Trimming shortened V by 3 bases and J by 3 bases, and 6 bases separated the two germline ends. In DNA form, the CDR3 reads TGCAGTGCTAGTACTAGCTACGAGCAGTACTTC. Translation: CSASTSYEQYF.

This clone was seen a handful of times. The rearrangement joins TRBV7-9 to TRBJ2-7, with 7 bases that match TRBD1. The CDR3 consists of 16 residues. J gave up 4 bases and V 5 bases, and 14 bases lay outside the gene matches. CDR1 is SEHNR, CDR2 FQNEAQ, per germline (reference sequence). For the CDR3, the DNA is TGTGCCAGCAGCCCCCCCTTCCGACAGGGTCTGTACGAGCAGTACTTC. It is translated as CASSPPFRQGLYEQYF.

The gene calls are TRBV7-3 and TRBJ2-1, with 14 bases aligning to TRBD2. The CDR3 covers 18 residues. Germline CDR1 SGHTA, CDR2 FQGTGA. V lost 5 bases to trimming and J lost 4 bases; unmatched junction nucleotides: 10. In DNA form, the CDR3 reads TGTGCCAGCAGCCCCGGACTAGCGGGAGGTGCCCTATACAATGAGCAGTTCTTC. Amino acids: CASSPGLAGGALYNEQFF.

The V call is TRBV7-2, the J call TRBJ2-7; no firm D call. There are 12 residues in the CDR3. Trimming left V 1 base short and J 5 bases short, with 6 bases between. Looked up from germline, CDR1 is SGHTA and CDR2 is FQGNSA. CDR3 coding DNA: TGTGCCAGCAGCTTAGGTGGCCACGAGCAGTACTTC. Its translation: CASSLGGHEQYF.

The chain recombines TRBV24-1 with TRBJ1-1, with 7 bases identical to TRBD1. Germline V gene sequence: CDR1 KGHDR, CDR2 SFDVKD. The V segment lost 4 bases and the J segment 4 bases; nucleotides outside the gene matches: 5. This CDR3 has 14 residues. The CDR3 sequence: CATSDSTGSTEAFF. CDR3 DNA: TGTGCCACCAGTGACTCGACAGGGAGCACTGAAGCTTTCTTT.

This chain joins TRBV9 and TRBJ2-1, with TRBD2 as a possible D gene (5 bases). With 0 bases removed from V and 9 bases from J, the gap between germline ends came to 10 bases. The CDR3 extends over 13 amino acids. Germline V gives CDR1 SGDLS, CDR2 YYNGEE. This chain's CDR3 is CASSVADRGEQFF. CDR3 in DNA: TGTGCCAGCAGCGTAGCTGACCGGGGTGAGCAGTTCTTC. The variable domain in full, completed from reference TRBV9 and TRBJ2-1, reads DSGVTQTPKHLITATGQRVTLRCSPRSGDLSVYWYQQSLDQGLQFLIQYYNGEERAKGNILERFSAQQFPDLHSELNLSSLELGDSALYFCASSVADRGEQFFGPGTRLTVL.